This T cell receptor (beta chain) emerged from a study of regulatory T cells in long-lasting Graves disease. Relying on iRepertoire HTBI primers and Arm-PCR of CDR3 regions, the team built TCR beta libraries. TCRdb itself ran the multiplex PCR reads through MiXCR, one entry per CDR3 protein. Among over 500,000 distinct CDR3 sequences listed, roughly a sixth were seen once. This sample's time point: newly diagnosed GD, antithyroid drugs for less than 3 months. PBMCs were the source of the RNA used for TCR sequencing. V lost 3 bases and J 6 bases, leaving 21 bases between the germline ends. Germline V gives CDR1 LNHDA, CDR2 SQIVND (reference sequence). CDR3 length: 17 residues. A further study also used this sample, focusing on T cells in Graves' hyperthyroidism and ophthalmopathy.

The clonotype comes from a man in his late teens or twenties with Graves disease. The specimen was peripheral blood mononuclear cells (PBMCs), collected at new diagnosis, from a patient treated with antithyroid drugs. This chain uses TRBV19 with TRBJ1-5; D is perhaps TRBD1 (5 bases). CDR3 DNA sequence: TGTGCCAGTAGTATGGGCCGGGGCGCGGGAAGGGGTCAGCCCCAGCATTTT. It encodes CASSMGRGAGRGQPQHF.